The 23 T cell receptor beta chains in this list originate from one sample, sequenced in a study of cytomegalovirus exposure and HLA in healthy donors. The PCR ran on 60 Vbeta and 13 Jbeta primers. Produced via immunoSEQ multiplex PCR; TCRdb's table is partial and in-frame only. The sample lists about 150,000 clones; more than 60% were seen once. Sequencing was carried out using PBMCs. These receptors were obtained from a man younger than 30 in good health and CMV-seropositive.

This rearrangement joins TRBV2 to TRBJ2-5; TRBD2 aligns across 9 bases. The CDR3 has 15 residues. V lost 6 bases, J lost 1 base, and 6 bases stayed unmatched. The germline V gene encodes CDR1 SNHLY and CDR2 FYNNEI. The CDR3 spells CASRKELAGQETQYF. For the CDR3, the DNA is TGTGCCAGCAGGAAGGAACTAGCGGGCCAAGAGACCCAGTACTTC.

The J gene is TRBJ2-1, the V gene TRBV7-9; D not certain. The CDR3 consists of 16 residues. Trimming left V 2 bases short and J 7 bases short, with 18 bases between. CDR1 is SEHNR and CDR2 is FQNEAQ in the germline V gene (reference sequence). The CDR3 sequence is CASSLTKPANGNEQFF. CDR3 bases: TGTGCCAGCAGCTTAACTAAGCCGGCGAACGGGAATGAGCAGTTCTTC.

V is TRBV7-6 and J is TRBJ1-4; 7 bases agree with TRBD1. After removal of 2 bases from V and 1 base from J, the junction contained 7 bases not matched to a gene. The CDR3 contains 17 residues. The germline gives CDR1 SGHVS, CDR2 FNYEAQ. CDR3 amino acids: CASSLRPRGLTNEKLFF. The CDR3 DNA sequence: TGTGCCAGCAGCTTAAGGCCCAGGGGGTTAACTAATGAAAAACTGTTTTTT.

Points on this clone: One junction end disagrees with the germline gene, perhaps due to a read error. The chain employs TRBV28 and TRBJ1-5, with 8 nucleotides matching TRBD1. CDR1 is MDHEN, CDR2 SYDVKM, per germline. This CDR3 contains 18 residues. The CDR3 sequence is CASSLFLIAGGASQPQHF. The CDR3 bases are TGTGCCAGCAGCTTATTCCTTATTGCAGGGGGCGCGTCTCAGCCCCAGCATTTT.

The rearrangement links TRBV9 to TRBJ2-1, with 7 bases that match TRBD2. The ends lost 5 bases at V and 1 base at J; junction bases unmatched: 12. This CDR3 region has 17 residues. Germline lookup yields CDR1 SGDLS and CDR2 YYNGEE. The CDR3 sequence: CASSRPGREPSYNEQFF. The CDR3 nucleotides read TGTGCCAGCAGTCGTCCTGGGCGGGAGCCGTCCTACAATGAGCAGTTCTTC.

The rearrangement links TRBV15 to TRBJ1-6; D is unresolved. Germline lookup yields CDR1 LNHNV and CDR2 YYDKDF (reference sequence). V dropped 2 bases and J dropped 6 bases, with 11 bases sitting between them. CDR3 length equals 15 residues. The CDR3, as DNA: TGTGCCACCAGCAGAACGACTGCCTCTAATTCACCCCTCCACTTT. Translation gives CATSRTTASNSPLHF.

This sequence joins TRBV4-1 and TRBJ2-6, with 11 bases aligning to TRBD1. Germline loops: CDR1 MGHRA, CDR2 YSYEKL. Trimming at V came to 1 base and at J to 3 bases, leaving 5 bases not matched to a gene. The CDR3 totals 18 residues. The CDR3 loop is CASSQVDRGRVGANVLTF. As DNA, the CDR3 is TGCGCCAGCAGCCAAGTGGACAGGGGGCGAGTTGGGGCCAACGTCCTGACTTTC.

This rearrangement joins TRBV27 to TRBJ2-7; D is uncertain. The CDR3 runs to 14 residues. Trimming removed 1 base at V and 0 bases at J, with 7 bases between. The V gene's germline CDR1 is MNHEY and CDR2 SMNVEV (reference sequence). As DNA, the CDR3 is TGTGCCAGCAGTTTATACCCTAACTCCTACGAGCAGTACTTC. Its translation: CASSLYPNSYEQYF.

The V call is TRBV7-9, the J call TRBJ2-5; 7 positions match TRBD1. Unmatched junction bases numbered 1, after V lost 3 bases and J lost 3 bases. There are 13 residues in the CDR3. Germline loops: CDR1 SEHNR, CDR2 FQNEAQ (reference sequence). CDR3 amino acids: CASSFGTEETQYF. DNA for the CDR3: TGTGCCAGCAGCTTCGGGACAGAAGAGACCCAGTACTTC.

The chain carries TRBV28 and TRBJ2-3; D perhaps matches TRBD1 (6 bases). Trimming left V 5 bases short and J 6 bases short, with 18 bases between. The CDR3 is made up of 15 amino acids. Germline lookup yields CDR1 MDHEN and CDR2 SYDVKM. The CDR3 reads CASSPEGHPMDTQYF. The CDR3 coding sequence is TGTGCCAGCAGTCCTGAGGGACACCCCATGGATACGCAGTATTTT.

This clone has only one observation. The rearrangement joins TRBV27 to TRBJ2-5; possibly TRBD2 for D (6 bases). The CDR3 covers 13 residues. With 7 bases removed from V and 5 bases from J, the gap between germline ends came to 14 bases. Germline V gene sequence: CDR1 MNHEY, CDR2 SMNVEV (reference sequence). CDR3 region: CASTPGVGETQYF. The CDR3 DNA follows: TGTGCCAGCACTCCGGGAGTAGGGGAGACCCAGTACTTC.

This clone is a singleton in its sample. This sequence joins TRBV7-8 and TRBJ2-7; TRBD1 might be the D (6 bases). V gave up 2 bases and J gave up 2 bases, with 13 bases separating them. Germline V gene sequence: CDR1 SGHVS, CDR2 FQNEAQ. The CDR3 totals 15 residues. CDR3 DNA sequence: TGTGCCAGCAGCTTAAGACAGGTTGGAACCTACGAGCAGTACTTC. Protein: CASSLRQVGTYEQYF.

V usage is TRBV5-5 and J usage is TRBJ2-7, with 7 positions matching TRBD1. This CDR3 is 14 amino acids long. Losses at the gene ends were 4 bases for V and 0 bases for J; bases not matched to a gene: 4. The germline CDR1 and CDR2 sequences are SGHKS and YYEKEE (reference sequence). CDR3: CASSRRDSSYEQYF. The CDR3 region has the DNA TGTGCCAGCAGCCGCCGGGACAGCTCCTACGAGCAGTACTTC.

The chain uses TRBV30 and TRBJ2-3, with a tentative D call TRBD2 (5 bases). CDR3 length: 16 amino acids. Trimming took off 0 bases at V and 0 bases at J, with 13 bases between the two ends. Germline CDR1 is GTSNPN and CDR2 is SVGIG (reference sequence). CDR3 sequence: CAWSVRRGPSTDTQYF. Written as DNA, the CDR3 is TGTGCCTGGAGTGTACGACGAGGGCCTAGCACAGATACGCAGTATTTT.

The CDR3 loop reads CASSTDRGGEKLFF. In nucleotides, the CDR3 is TGTGCCAGCAGCACCGACAGGGGGGGTGAAAAACTGTTTTTT. The genes are TRBV7-2 and TRBJ1-4; 9 nucleotides match TRBD1. Germline lookup yields CDR1 SGHTA and CDR2 FQGNSA. The CDR3 consists of 14 residues. V gave up 5 bases and J gave up 7 bases; unmatched junction bases: 5.

This sequence joins TRBV7-2 and TRBJ2-3, with 7 bases fitting TRBD2. Germline-derived CDR1 and CDR2 are SGHTA and FQGNSA. This CDR3 contains 15 residues. J gave up 6 bases and V 5 bases, and 11 bases lay outside the gene matches. CDR3 DNA: TGTGCCAGCAGCGCTTGGGGAGGGCCCGGTGATACGCAGTATTTT. Protein sequence: CASSAWGGPGDTQYF.

The J gene is TRBJ1-1, the V gene TRBV5-4; 7 bases align to TRBD1. Looked up from germline, CDR1 is SGHNT and CDR2 is YYREEE (reference sequence). The CDR3 extends over 15 amino acids. V trimming: 4 bases; J trimming: 4 bases; junction bases outside the gene matches: 10. The CDR3 loop is CASSHPTGDFTEAFF. In DNA, the CDR3 is TGTGCCAGCAGCCACCCCACAGGGGACTTCACTGAAGCTTTCTTT.

This clone was counted only a few times. The genes are TRBV19 and TRBJ2-7, with 12 nucleotides matching TRBD2. The CDR3 has 14 residues. Germline V gene lookup returns CDR1 LNHDA and CDR2 SQIVND (reference sequence). V lost 5 bases, J lost 5 bases, and 4 bases stayed unmatched. The CDR3 DNA reads as TGTGCCAGTAGTTTAAGACTAGCGGGAGACGAGCAGTACTTC. Translation gives CASSLRLAGDEQYF. Full variable domain (missing parts from reference TRBV19 and TRBJ2-7): DGGITQSPKYLFRKEGQNVTLSCEQNLNHDAMYWYRQDPGQGLRLIYYSQIVNDFQKGDIAEGYSVSREKKESFPLTVTSAQKNPTAFYLCASSLRLAGDEQYFGPGTRLTVT.

The V and J genes are TRBV25-1 and TRBJ1-2, with 8 bases matching TRBD1. CDR1 and CDR2 from the germline V gene are MGHDK and SYGVNS. The CDR3 runs to 15 residues. The ends lost 6 bases at V and 3 bases at J; junction bases unmatched: 9. This CDR3 reads CASRDRDRQDYGYTF. The CDR3 DNA follows: TGTGCCAGCAGGGACCGGGACAGGCAAGACTATGGCTACACCTTC.

This rearrangement joins TRBV19 to TRBJ2-5; TRBD1 matches at 12 bases. V lost 7 bases, J lost 11 bases, and 14 bases stayed unmatched. Germline loops: CDR1 LNHDA, CDR2 SQIVND (reference sequence). The CDR3 has 15 residues. The CDR3 DNA reads TGTGCCAGTACCCATCGGGGACAGGGGGCAGGGGAGCAGTACTTC. Translated: CASTHRGQGAGEQYF.

This chain joins TRBV27 and TRBJ1-1, with no clear D. With 0 bases removed from V and 1 base from J, the gap between germline ends came to 6 bases. The germline CDR1 and CDR2 sequences are MNHEY and SMNVEV (reference sequence). The length of the CDR3 is 14 residues. Here the CDR3 reads CASSLSHGNTEAFF. CDR3 coding DNA: TGTGCCAGCAGTTTATCCCACGGGAACACTGAAGCTTTCTTT.

This chain links TRBV19 with TRBJ1-5; 8 nucleotides line up with TRBD1. Looked up from germline, CDR1 is LNHDA and CDR2 is SQIVND (reference sequence). This CDR3 contains 14 residues. The junction had 5 bases not matched to a gene; V was cut back by 4 bases and J by 6 bases. CDR3 nucleotides: TGTGCCAGTAGTACAGGGGGCGCGGGTCAGCCCCAGCATTTT. Translation: CASSTGGAGQPQHF. The entire variable domain, with the rest obtained from reference TRBV19 and TRBJ1-5, is as follows: DGGITQSPKYLFRKEGQNVTLSCEQNLNHDAMYWYRQDPGQGLRLIYYSQIVNDFQKGDIAEGYSVSREKKESFPLTVTSAQKNPTAFYLCASSTGGAGQPQHFGDGTRLSIL.

The chain couples TRBV6-1 to TRBJ2-1, with D perhaps matching TRBD1 (6 bases). The CDR3 extends over 14 amino acids. V lost 4 bases and J lost 3, with 10 bases in between. The germline V gene encodes CDR1 MNHNS and CDR2 SASEGT. CDR3 residues: CASSAGAVYNEQFF. In nucleotides, the CDR3 is TGTGCCAGCAGTGCAGGGGCGGTCTACAATGAGCAGTTCTTC.